This T cell receptor beta chain was sequenced during a study of CD8 T cells in ankylosing spondylitis. General study results and limits: Ankylosing spondylitis blood appeared to carry a characteristic TCR beta motif of seven to nine highly homologous variants.

One entry per CDR3 protein, called by TCRdb with MiXCR from the 5' RACE reads. The data show around 490,000 distinct CDR3 sequences, 5.3% seen once. The V gene's germline CDR1 is SGHTA and CDR2 FQGNSA. This CDR3 contains 13 residues. V was clipped by 1 base and J by 10 bases, with 13 bases between them. This clonotype was seen more than once but under ten times. Its specificity is not known. Sequencing was performed on blood, either unsorted or a sorted T cell fraction (not recorded which). The receptor comes from a male donor with ankylosing spondylitis. This chain links TRBV7-2 with TRBJ2-5, with D perhaps TRBD2 (5 bases). CDR3 loop: CASSLEPPRDQYF. The CDR3 nucleotides are TGTGCCAGCAGCTTAGAACCCCCACGGGACCAGTACTTC.